These 6 T cell receptor beta chains were all obtained from the same sample, sequenced in a study of identifying expanded T cells in peripheral blood. The assay was immunoSEQ multiplex PCR, and TCRdb's table has in-frame clones only and misses some. The sample records 50,000 to 75,000 clones, more than 75% being singletons. The sequenced sample consisted of blood. The receptors come from a person between 18 and 70 years old in good health.

With respect to this clone: This specimen includes other DNA sequences encoding the same CDR3. The rearrangement joins TRBV18 to TRBJ1-4; D not certain. The CDR3 is 13 amino acids. Per the germline V gene, CDR1 is KGHSH and CDR2 is LQKENI. V was shortened by 6 bases and J by 6 bases, with 11 bases between the two germline ends. CDR3 protein: CASSPQGDEKLFF. CDR3 in DNA: TGTGCCAGCTCCCCCCAAGGAGATGAAAAACTGTTTTTT.

The CDR3 region is CASSLDPGQGALKSEAFF. CDR3 DNA sequence: TGCGCCAGCAGCTTAGATCCGGGACAGGGGGCCCTAAAGTCTGAAGCTTTCTTT. The chain recombines TRBV5-1 with TRBJ1-1, with 12 nucleotides matching TRBD1. After removal of 2 bases from V and 6 bases from J, the junction contained 14 bases not matched to a gene. Germline V lookup: CDR1 SGHRS, CDR2 YFSETQ. This CDR3 comprises 18 residues.

J is TRBJ1-2 and V is TRBV2, with D possibly matching TRBD1 (6 bases). The V end lost 5 bases, the J end lost 3 bases, and 10 bases lay between the germline ends. The CDR3 spans 13 residues. CDR1 SNHLY and CDR2 FYNNEI come from the germline V gene. The CDR3 sequence: CASSPGQDYGYTF. DNA for the CDR3: TGTGCCAGCAGTCCGGGACAAGACTATGGCTACACCTTC.

The rearrangement uses TRBV7-9 and TRBJ2-3; 7 nucleotides match TRBD2. The CDR3 is 13 residues long. The germline gives CDR1 SEHNR, CDR2 FQNEAQ (reference sequence). The V segment lost 5 bases and the J segment 4 bases; nucleotides outside the gene matches: 3. This CDR3 reads CASSLTSADTQYF. The DNA of the CDR3 is TGTGCCAGCAGCCTCACTAGCGCAGATACGCAGTATTTT. Looking up the rest from reference TRBV7-9 and TRBJ2-3 gives the full variable domain: DTGVSQNPRHKITKRGQNVTFRCDPISEHNRLYWYRQTLGQGPEFLTYFQNEAQLEKSRLLSDRFSAERPKGSFSTLEIQRTEQGDSAMYLCASSLTSADTQYFGPGTRLTVL.

The chain joins TRBV9 to TRBJ2-1; D is uncertain. V lost 4 bases, J lost 3 bases, and 11 bases lay in between. The germline V gene encodes CDR1 SGDLS and CDR2 YYNGEE. The CDR3 is 14 amino acids. This chain's CDR3 is CASSSDTHYNEQFF. DNA for the CDR3: TGTGCCAGCAGCTCAGACACCCACTACAATGAGCAGTTCTTC. Filled out from reference TRBV9 and TRBJ2-1, the complete variable domain reads DSGVTQTPKHLITATGQRVTLRCSPRSGDLSVYWYQQSLDQGLQFLIQYYNGEERAKGNILERFSAQQFPDLHSELNLSSLELGDSALYFCASSSDTHYNEQFFGPGTRLTVL.

V usage is TRBV5-1 and J usage is TRBJ2-2; D unresolved. Germline CDR1 and CDR2: SGHRS and YFSETQ. The ends were cut back, 1 base at V and 1 base at J, with 5 bases in the middle. This CDR3 is 14 amino acids long. This CDR3 is CASSLKGNTGELFF. The CDR3 DNA reads TGCGCCAGCAGCTTGAAAGGGAACACCGGGGAGCTGTTTTTT.